The 7 T cell receptor beta chains listed next were all sequenced from one sample in a study of T cells in Graves' hyperthyroidism and ophthalmopathy. Authors of the study amplified TCR beta CDR3 regions from RNA transcripts. Researchers ran a first-round RT-PCR on the TCR CDR3 using the HTBI primer set. TCRdb itself ran the multiplex PCR reads through MiXCR, one entry per CDR3 protein. The table lists 600,000 to 700,000 distinct CDR3 sequences, about 45% of them singletons. What was sequenced was peripheral blood or thyroid tissue (not recorded which). These receptors were collected from an adult man with Graves' disease, either hyperthyroidism or ophthalmopathy (not recorded which).

As for this clonotype: A junction boundary mismatches the germline segment, possibly from a read error. The rearrangement joins TRBV7-9 to TRBJ1-2; 8 bases match TRBD1. Germline CDR1 SEHNR, CDR2 FQNEAQ (reference sequence). The length of the CDR3 is 16 residues. CDR3 nucleotide sequence: TGTGCCAGCAGCCGAACCCAGGGGGCGCAGGGTTATGGCCACACCTTC. It translates to CASSRTQGAQGYGHTF.

The chain combines TRBV5-1 with TRBJ1-1; 10 bases agree with TRBD1. V was clipped by 2 bases and J by 3 bases; unmatched bases: 7. The germline V gene encodes CDR1 SGHRS and CDR2 YFSETQ. The CDR3 sequence is 16 residues long. In DNA, the CDR3 is TGCGCCAGCAGCTTCTTACCCGGGACAGGGGACACTGAAGCTTTCTTT. Translation: CASSFLPGTGDTEAFF. Filled out from reference TRBV5-1 and TRBJ1-1, the complete variable domain reads KAGVTQTPRYLIKTRGQQVTLSCSPISGHRSVSWYQQTPGQGLQFLFEYFSETQRNKGNFPGRFSGRQFSNSRSEMNVSTLELGDSALYLCASSFLPGTGDTEAFFGQGTRLTVV.

In its sample, this clonotype was seen a few times. The chain recombines TRBV7-2 with TRBJ2-3, with D possibly matching TRBD1 (6 bases). Germline V CDR1 and CDR2: SGHTA, FQGNSA. The CDR3 length is 15 residues. The V end was cut by 1 base, the J end by 2 bases, with 10 bases between. The CDR3 coding sequence is TGTGCCAGCAGCTTAGTGGGACAACCCACAGATACGCAGTATTTT. Amino acids: CASSLVGQPTDTQYF.

This clonotype was observed many times. The J gene is TRBJ1-6, the V gene TRBV5-8, with D unclear. The V gene lost 4 bases and the J gene lost 9 bases, with 17 bases spanning the gap. This CDR3 is built from 15 residues. Germline V gene data show CDR1 as SGHTS and CDR2 as YDEGEE. CDR3: CASSHQKGESSPLHF. CDR3 nucleotides: TGTGCCAGCAGCCACCAGAAGGGTGAGAGTTCACCCCTCCACTTT.

This clonotype came up many times. V gene TRBV7-9 combines with J gene TRBJ1-1; D is possibly TRBD1 (6 bases). Germline CDR1 and CDR2: SEHNR and FQNEAQ (reference sequence). V was shortened by 8 bases and J by 1 base, with 11 bases between the two germline ends. This CDR3 comprises 13 residues. CDR3 protein: CASSGTPNTEAFF. As DNA, the CDR3 is TGTGCCAGCTCCGGGACACCGAACACTGAAGCTTTCTTT.

The V and J genes are TRBV2 and TRBJ1-4; the D gene is possibly TRBD1 (5 bases). CDR1 and CDR2 (germline): SNHLY, FYNNEI. V was cut by 4 bases and J by 5 bases, with 14 bases left in between. This CDR3 is 15 amino acids long. The CDR3 DNA sequence: TGTGCCAGCAGTGCTATGGACGGGGGAAATGAAAAACTGTTTTTT. Amino acids: CASSAMDGGNEKLFF.

The gene calls are TRBV20-1 and TRBJ1-4; the D is unclear. V was shortened by 3 bases and J by 3 bases, with 11 bases between the two germline ends. The CDR3 has 14 amino acids. Germline V CDR1 and CDR2: DFQATT, SNEGSKA (reference sequence). CDR3 sequence reads: CSASSGLANEKLFF. The CDR3 bases are TGCAGTGCTAGTTCTGGGCTCGCTAATGAAAAACTGTTTTTT.